Shown below are 30 T cell receptor beta chains from a single sample sequenced in a study of T-cell reconstitution after alpha-beta-depleted transplantation in children. Preparation of the TCRbeta library used unique molecular identifiers. TCRdb re-derived calls from the PCR reads in MiXCR, one entry per CDR3 protein. This table has about 72,000 distinct CDR3 sequences, 7.3% appearing once. Specimen: PBMCs from the stem cell graft donor, collected from the stem cell graft. The receptors stem from a human donor who donated a stem cell graft to a child with acute lymphoblastic leukemia.

The rearrangement links TRBV6-5 to TRBJ2-3; 13 nucleotides match TRBD2. Germline CDR1 reads MNHEY; CDR2 reads SVGAGI. The CDR3 length is 17 residues. V gave up 7 bases and J gave up 6 bases; unmatched junction bases: 13. CDR3 nucleotides: TGTGCCAGCACCGCTACCTCACTAGCGGGGGGGCGCGATACGCAGTATTTT. Translating it yields CASTATSLAGGRDTQYF.

This clonotype has at least ten counts. V usage is TRBV7-9 and J usage is TRBJ1-1; perhaps TRBD1 as D (6 bases). The germline V and J ends were trimmed by 1 base and 3 bases, with 9 bases remaining between them. This CDR3 is 14 amino acids long. Germline V CDR1 and CDR2: SEHNR, FQNEAQ (reference sequence). CDR3: CASSLVRGDTEAFF. The CDR3 coding sequence is TGTGCCAGCAGCTTAGTCAGGGGTGACACTGAAGCTTTCTTT.

A few counts support this clonotype. The rearrangement links TRBV9 to TRBJ2-2, with D unresolved. This CDR3 region has 13 residues. V was trimmed by 4 bases and J by 5 bases, leaving 9 bases between them. The germline gives CDR1 SGDLS, CDR2 YYNGEE. The CDR3 loop reads CASSPRWTGELFF. CDR3 DNA sequence: TGTGCCAGCAGCCCCCGATGGACCGGGGAGCTGTTTTTT.

This clonotype was recorded a few times. The chain links TRBV6-1 to TRBJ1-5, with D unresolved. CDR1 MNHNS and CDR2 SASEGT come from the germline V gene. CDR3 length: 14 residues. V was pared by 6 bases and J by 2 bases, with 11 bases between. The CDR3 nucleotides read TGTGCCAGCAGGCGGGATGGGGGCAATCAGCCCCAGCATTTT. Translation gives CASRRDGGNQPQHF.

There are many counts of this clonotype. This rearrangement joins TRBV9 to TRBJ1-6; 8 bases agree with TRBD1. Trimming at V came to 4 bases and at J to 8 bases, leaving 11 bases not matched to a gene. CDR1 SGDLS and CDR2 YYNGEE come from the germline V gene. The CDR3 runs 16 residues. In nucleotides, the CDR3 is TGTGCCAGCAGCTCCACCAAAAGACAGGGGTATTCACCCCTCCACTTT. This encodes CASSSTKRQGYSPLHF.

There are many counts of this clonotype. In nucleotides, the CDR3 is TGTGCCAGCAGTTTGACAGGGGCAACTAATGAAAAACTGTTTTTT. Amino acids: CASSLTGATNEKLFF. The rearrangement links TRBV12-3 or TRBV12-4 to TRBJ1-4; 8 nucleotides match TRBD1. The V gene end was trimmed by 3 bases and the J gene end by 0 bases; junction bases not matched to a gene: 0. The CDR3 sequence is 15 residues long.

V and J are TRBV18 and TRBJ2-7; 12 nucleotides line up with TRBD1. The CDR3 is 15 residues long. The V gene end was trimmed by 0 bases and the J gene end by 5 bases; junction bases not matched to a gene: 2. Germline CDR1 is KGHSH and CDR2 is LQKENI. CDR3: CASSPPGQGAHEQYF. CDR3 in DNA: TGTGCCAGCTCACCACCGGGACAGGGGGCCCACGAGCAGTACTTC.

Only a few counts were recorded for this clonotype. J is TRBJ2-1 and V is TRBV7-9; D perhaps matches TRBD2 (6 bases). Germline lookup yields CDR1 SEHNR and CDR2 FQNEAQ (reference sequence). The germline V and J ends were trimmed by 2 bases and 13 bases, with 21 bases remaining between them. There are 15 residues in the CDR3. The CDR3, as DNA: TGTGCCAGCAGCTTATTCGGGAGCTCCTACAATTATCAGTTCTTC. It is translated as CASSLFGSSYNYQFF.

The chain joins TRBV7-3 to TRBJ2-1, with no clear D. The CDR3 has 15 amino acids. Trimming stripped 2 bases from V and 0 bases from J, with 8 bases between. The germline CDR1 and CDR2 sequences are SGHTA and FQGTGA. The CDR3: CASSLDINSYNEQFF. The CDR3 DNA sequence: TGTGCCAGCAGCTTAGACATAAACTCCTACAATGAGCAGTTCTTC.

Many counts were recorded for this clonotype. The rearrangement uses TRBV25-1 and TRBJ2-3; possibly TRBD1 for D (5 bases). In germline, CDR1 is MGHDK, CDR2 SYGVNS. V was shortened by 2 bases and J by 1 base, with 7 bases between the two germline ends. There are 14 residues in the CDR3. This CDR3 is CASSEGAGTDTQYF. The DNA of the CDR3 is TGTGCCAGCAGTGAAGGGGCAGGCACAGATACGCAGTATTTT. Variable domain in full (rest from reference TRBV25-1 and TRBJ2-3): EADIYQTPRYLVIGTGKKITLECSQTMGHDKMYWYQQDPGMELHLIHYSYGVNSTEKGDLSSESTVSRIRTEHFPLTLESARPSHTSQYLCASSEGAGTDTQYFGPGTRLTVL.

This clonotype occurred many times. The rearrangement uses TRBV2 and TRBJ2-1, with 8 nucleotides matching TRBD2. Germline V lookup: CDR1 SNHLY, CDR2 FYNNEI. This CDR3 region has 14 residues. The trim removed 4 bases at V and 2 bases at J, leaving 1 base unmatched. CDR3 loop: CASSAGGAYNEQFF. Here the CDR3 DNA reads TGTGCCAGCAGTGCGGGGGGGGCCTACAATGAGCAGTTCTTC.

This clonotype occurred many times. V and J are TRBV20-1 and TRBJ2-1; 13 nucleotides line up with TRBD2. V trimming: 4 bases; J trimming: 6 bases; junction bases outside the gene matches: 9. CDR1 and CDR2 from the germline V gene are DFQATT and SNEGSKA (reference sequence). This CDR3 comprises 16 residues. CDR3 coding DNA: TGCAGTGCTACCTCACCCACTAGCGGGAGGGTCAATGAGCAGTTCTTC. It specifies CSATSPTSGRVNEQFF.

This clonotype was seen at least ten times. This chain links TRBV7-9 with TRBJ2-7, with D possibly being TRBD1 (6 bases). V lost 8 bases and J 6 bases, leaving 17 bases between the germline ends. Germline CDR1 is SEHNR and CDR2 is FQNEAQ (reference sequence). CDR3 length equals 13 residues. CDR3 protein: CASQRQDQAEQYF. CDR3 sequence (DNA): TGTGCCAGCCAGCGACAGGACCAAGCCGAGCAGTACTTC.

This clonotype turned up a few times. V and J are TRBV2 and TRBJ2-7, with 13 positions matching TRBD2. This CDR3 contains 17 residues. V shed 3 bases and J 2 bases; nucleotides not matched to a gene: 7. CDR1 is SNHLY and CDR2 is FYNNEI in the germline V gene. The CDR3 DNA reads TGTGCCAGCAGTGAGACTAGCGGGAGGATAGGGGCCTACGAGCAGTACTTC. Translated: CASSETSGRIGAYEQYF.

This clonotype was detected many times. J is TRBJ2-5 and V is TRBV20-1; 10 positions match TRBD1. Looked up from germline, CDR1 is DFQATT and CDR2 is SNEGSKA (reference sequence). V lost 7 bases to trimming and J lost 4 bases; unmatched junction nucleotides: 3. This CDR3 has 12 amino acids. CDR3 in DNA: TGCAGTGTTCGGACAGGGGGAGAGACCCAGTACTTC. It yields the protein CSVRTGGETQYF.

This clonotype has ten or more counts. The V and J genes are TRBV20-1 and TRBJ1-6; D unresolved. Per the germline V gene, CDR1 is DFQATT and CDR2 is SNEGSKA (reference sequence). This CDR3 has 18 residues. The V gene lost 0 bases and the J gene lost 0 bases, with 15 bases spanning the gap. The CDR3 sequence is CSARDEEAWSSYNSPLHF. CDR3 DNA sequence: TGCAGTGCTAGAGATGAAGAGGCATGGAGCTCCTATAATTCACCCCTCCACTTT.

There are many counts of this clonotype. The J gene is TRBJ2-5, the V gene TRBV20-1; 14 bases are a match to TRBD2. With V trimmed by 6 bases and J by 5 bases, 5 bases remained unmatched. Germline V gene data show CDR1 as DFQATT and CDR2 as SNEGSKA (reference sequence). The CDR3 totals 14 residues. The CDR3 loop is CSARTSGGYETQYF. The DNA for the CDR3 is TGCAGTGCACGGACTAGCGGGGGGTATGAGACCCAGTACTTC.

This clonotype occurred a few times. The chain links TRBV11-2 to TRBJ2-5; TRBD2 might be the D (5 bases). The CDR3 is 13 amino acids. The V end lost 3 bases, the J end lost 3 bases, and 8 bases lay between the germline ends. Germline values: CDR1 SGHAT, CDR2 FQNNGV. The CDR3: CASSFNGEETQYF. CDR3 in DNA: TGTGCCAGCAGCTTTAACGGGGAAGAGACCCAGTACTTC.

This clonotype was seen more than once but under ten times. V gene TRBV7-2 combines with J gene TRBJ1-1, with D perhaps matching TRBD1 (5 bases). This CDR3 has 14 residues. The V and J ends lost 4 bases and 2 bases respectively, with 11 bases between them. In germline, CDR1 is SGHTA, CDR2 FQGNSA. In DNA, the CDR3 is TGTGCCAGCAGCTCCAGACAGTTTAACACTGAAGCTTTCTTT. It codes for CASSSRQFNTEAFF.

This clonotype was seen repeatedly, ten times or more. The V and J genes are TRBV5-1 and TRBJ2-3; 14 bases align to TRBD2. The CDR3 runs 16 residues. CDR1 is SGHRS, CDR2 YFSETQ, per germline. With V trimmed by 4 bases and J by 6 bases, 7 bases remained unmatched. This CDR3 reads CASSRSTSGGGDTQYF. In DNA form, the CDR3 reads TGCGCCAGCAGCAGATCGACTAGCGGGGGGGGGGATACGCAGTATTTT.

This clonotype was detected many times. The chain has TRBV5-1 and TRBJ2-1, with a possible D match to TRBD1 (6 bases). This CDR3 spans 18 amino acids. V was shortened by 0 bases and J by 0 bases, with 16 bases between the two germline ends. Germline V gene sequence: CDR1 SGHRS, CDR2 YFSETQ. DNA for the CDR3: TGCGCCAGCAGCTTGGGGCAAACAGGGCTAAGCTCCTACAATGAGCAGTTCTTC. It is translated as CASSLGQTGLSSYNEQFF.

There are many counts of this clonotype. This chain joins TRBV29-1 and TRBJ2-1; D remains unclear. Trimming stripped 5 bases from V and 7 bases from J, with 9 bases between. Germline CDR1 and CDR2: SQVTM and ANQGSEA. The CDR3 sequence is 11 residues long. CDR3 sequence reads: CSVQTGNEQFF. The CDR3 DNA follows: TGCAGCGTTCAGACCGGTAATGAGCAGTTCTTC.

In its sample, this clonotype was seen many times. The chain is built from TRBV20-1 and TRBJ2-5, with TRBD2 identical over 9 bases. The CDR3 is 14 amino acids. Germline lookup yields CDR1 DFQATT and CDR2 SNEGSKA (reference sequence). J lost 6 bases, V lost 6 bases, and 11 bases had no gene match. The CDR3 DNA is TGCAGTGCACCGACTAGCGGAGAGACCCAGACCCAGTACTTC. As protein: CSAPTSGETQTQYF.

The DNA of the CDR3 is TGTGCCAGCAGCTGGGGGACTGGACTTAGCTCTGGGGCCAACGTCCTGACTTTC. Its translation is CASSWGTGLSSGANVLTF. V and J are TRBV5-4 and TRBJ2-6; a possible D gene is TRBD2 (6 bases). Germline assignment: CDR1 SGHNT and CDR2 YYREEE (reference sequence). V was cut by 3 bases and J by 0 bases, with 16 bases left in between. CDR3 length: 18 residues.

This clonotype has ten or more counts. This rearrangement joins TRBV28 to TRBJ1-5; 7 bases match TRBD1. From germline, CDR1 is MDHEN and CDR2 SYDVKM. The CDR3 is 17 amino acids. J was trimmed by 0 bases and V by 7 bases; bases with no gene match: 12. This CDR3 is CASTQTKTGNSNQPQHF. The CDR3 bases are TGTGCCAGCACACAAACAAAGACAGGGAATAGCAATCAGCCCCAGCATTTT.

The chain links TRBV7-9 to TRBJ2-7; tentative D call: TRBD1 (5 bases). The germline V gene encodes CDR1 SEHNR and CDR2 FQNEAQ (reference sequence). V dropped 4 bases and J dropped 5 bases, with 9 bases sitting between them. This CDR3 contains 12 residues. This CDR3 is CASSSPRDEQYF. The DNA of the CDR3 is TGTGCCAGCAGCTCCCCCAGGGACGAGCAGTACTTC.

In its sample, this clonotype was seen many times. The chain uses TRBV2 and TRBJ1-1, with D hard to call. The CDR3 is 12 residues long. V lost 1 base and J lost 5, with 5 bases in between. Germline V gives CDR1 SNHLY, CDR2 FYNNEI. CDR3 amino acids: CASSEEATEAFF. Written as DNA, the CDR3 is TGTGCCAGCAGTGAAGAGGCAACTGAAGCTTTCTTT.

There are many counts of this clonotype. The chain joins TRBV11-2 to TRBJ1-1; tentatively, D is TRBD1 (5 bases). Germline V gene lookup returns CDR1 SGHAT and CDR2 FQNNGV. V dropped 2 bases and J dropped 1 base, with 14 bases sitting between them. This CDR3 has 16 residues. As DNA, the CDR3 is TGTGCCAGCAGCTTAAGGCGGAGGGGACCGAACACTGAAGCTTTCTTT. This translates into CASSLRRRGPNTEAFF.

This clonotype was seen repeatedly, ten times or more. CDR3 bases: TGTGCCAGCACCCCTAATACGGGGCCGACAGATACGCAGTATTTT. Protein: CASTPNTGPTDTQYF. This rearrangement joins TRBV11-2 to TRBJ2-3, with D perhaps assigned TRBD1 or TRBD2 (5 bases each). The V end lost 7 bases, the J end lost 3 bases, and 17 bases lay between the germline ends. This CDR3 comprises 15 residues. The germline V gene has CDR1 SGHAT and CDR2 FQNNGV.

This clonotype has ten or more counts. The J gene is TRBJ2-3, the V gene TRBV6-6; TRBD1 agrees at 7 bases. Germline trimming cut 6 bases from V and 8 bases from J; bases unmatched to any gene: 5. The CDR3 length is 12 residues. From germline, CDR1 is MNHNY and CDR2 SVGAGI (reference sequence). CDR3 sequence reads: CASSDRAGTQYF. Here the CDR3 DNA reads TGTGCCAGCAGCGACAGGGCGGGTACGCAGTATTTT.